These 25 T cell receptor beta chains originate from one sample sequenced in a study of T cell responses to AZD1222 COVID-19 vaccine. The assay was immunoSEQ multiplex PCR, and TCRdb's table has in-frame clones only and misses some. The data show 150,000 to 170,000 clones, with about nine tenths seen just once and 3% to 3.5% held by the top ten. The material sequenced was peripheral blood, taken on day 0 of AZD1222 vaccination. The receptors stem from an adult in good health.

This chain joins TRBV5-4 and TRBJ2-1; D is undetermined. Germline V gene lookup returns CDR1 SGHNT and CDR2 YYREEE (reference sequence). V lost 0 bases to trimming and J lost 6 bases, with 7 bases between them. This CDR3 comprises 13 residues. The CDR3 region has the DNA TGTGCCAGCAGCTTGGGTGCTTTCAATGAGCAGTTCTTC. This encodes CASSLGAFNEQFF. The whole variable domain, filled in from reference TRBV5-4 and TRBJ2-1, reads ETGVTQSPTHLIKTRGQQVTLRCSSQSGHNTVSWYQQALGQGPQFIFQYYREEENGRGNFPPRFSGLQFPNYSSELNVNALELDDSALYLCASSLGAFNEQFFGPGTRLTVL.

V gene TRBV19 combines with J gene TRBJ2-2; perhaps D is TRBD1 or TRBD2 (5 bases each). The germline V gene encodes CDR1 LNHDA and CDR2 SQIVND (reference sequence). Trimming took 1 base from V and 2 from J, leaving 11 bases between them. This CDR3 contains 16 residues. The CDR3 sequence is CASSIGSGRNTGELFF. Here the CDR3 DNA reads TGTGCCAGTAGTATAGGTTCGGGGCGAAACACCGGGGAGCTGTTTTTT.

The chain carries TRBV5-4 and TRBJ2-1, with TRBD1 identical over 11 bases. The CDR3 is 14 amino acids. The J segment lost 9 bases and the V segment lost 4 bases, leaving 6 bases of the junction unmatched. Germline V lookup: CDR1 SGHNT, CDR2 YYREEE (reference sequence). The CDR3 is CASSARDRGFEQFF. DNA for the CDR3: TGTGCCAGCAGCGCCCGGGACAGGGGGTTTGAGCAGTTCTTC.

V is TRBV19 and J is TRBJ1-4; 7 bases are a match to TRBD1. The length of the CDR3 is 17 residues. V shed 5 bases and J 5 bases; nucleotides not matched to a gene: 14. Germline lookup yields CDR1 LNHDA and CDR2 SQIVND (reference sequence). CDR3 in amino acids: CASSPRHRDSLNEKLFF. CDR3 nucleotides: TGTGCCAGTAGTCCGCGACACCGGGACAGCTTAAATGAAAAACTGTTTTTT.

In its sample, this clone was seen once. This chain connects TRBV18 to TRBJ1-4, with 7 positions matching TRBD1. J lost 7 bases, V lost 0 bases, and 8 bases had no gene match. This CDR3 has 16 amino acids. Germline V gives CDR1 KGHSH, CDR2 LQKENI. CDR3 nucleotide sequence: TGTGCCAGCTCACCACCGTCGGGACAGCGGGGTGAAAAACTGTTTTTT. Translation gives CASSPPSGQRGEKLFF.

CDR3 sequence reads: CSASPGTRDSPLHF. CDR3 sequence (DNA): TGCAGTGCTAGTCCAGGGACTCGGGATTCACCCCTCCACTTT. This chain connects TRBV20-1 to TRBJ1-6; a weak D match, TRBD1 (5 bases). The germline V gene encodes CDR1 DFQATT and CDR2 SNEGSKA (reference sequence). The CDR3 extends over 14 amino acids. Deletions cut 3 bases from V and 8 bases from J, with 14 bases between.

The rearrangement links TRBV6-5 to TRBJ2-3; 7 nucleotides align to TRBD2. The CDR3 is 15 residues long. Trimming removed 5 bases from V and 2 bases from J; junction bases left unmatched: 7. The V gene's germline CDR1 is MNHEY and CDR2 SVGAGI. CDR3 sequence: CASSHLTSTTDTQYF. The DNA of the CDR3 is TGTGCCAGCAGTCACCTGACTAGCACCACAGATACGCAGTATTTT.

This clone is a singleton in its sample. Here the CDR3 reads CASSELSVSTDTQYF. As DNA, the CDR3 is TGTGCCAGCAGTGAATTATCGGTCAGCACAGATACGCAGTATTTT. The rearrangement joins TRBV2 to TRBJ2-3; D gene ambiguous. The germline V gene has CDR1 SNHLY and CDR2 FYNNEI. The CDR3 contains 15 residues. The V gene lost 2 bases and the J gene lost 0 bases, with 9 bases spanning the gap. Looking up the rest from reference TRBV2 and TRBJ2-3 gives the full variable domain: EPEVTQTPSHQVTQMGQEVILRCVPISNHLYFYWYRQILGQKVEFLVSFYNNEISEKSEIFDDQFSVERPDGSNFTLKIRSTKLEDSAMYFCASSELSVSTDTQYFGPGTRLTVL.

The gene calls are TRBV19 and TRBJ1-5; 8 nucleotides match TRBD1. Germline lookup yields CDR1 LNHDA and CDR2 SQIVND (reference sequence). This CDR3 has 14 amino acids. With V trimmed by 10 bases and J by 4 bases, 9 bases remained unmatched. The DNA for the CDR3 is TGTGCCACCGACAGGGGCGTGAGTAATCAGCCCCAGCATTTT. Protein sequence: CATDRGVSNQPQHF.

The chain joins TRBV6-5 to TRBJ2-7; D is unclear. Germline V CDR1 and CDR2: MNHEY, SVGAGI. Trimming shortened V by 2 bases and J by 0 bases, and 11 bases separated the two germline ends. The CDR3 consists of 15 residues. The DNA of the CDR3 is TGTGCCAGCAGTTACAGCCAGGAAAGCTCCTACGAGCAGTACTTC. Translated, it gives CASSYSQESSYEQYF.

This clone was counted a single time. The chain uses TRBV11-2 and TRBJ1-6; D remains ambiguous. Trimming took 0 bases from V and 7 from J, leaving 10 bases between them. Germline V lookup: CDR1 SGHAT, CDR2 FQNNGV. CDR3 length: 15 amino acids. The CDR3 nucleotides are TGTGCCAGCAGCTTAGATACACGTAGGAATTCACCCCTCCACTTT. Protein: CASSLDTRRNSPLHF.

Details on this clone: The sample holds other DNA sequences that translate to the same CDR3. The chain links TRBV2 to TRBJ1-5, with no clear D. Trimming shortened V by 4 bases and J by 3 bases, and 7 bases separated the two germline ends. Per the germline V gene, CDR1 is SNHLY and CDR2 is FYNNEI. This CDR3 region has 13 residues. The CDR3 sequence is CASSGQVNQPQHF. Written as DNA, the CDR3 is TGTGCCAGCAGTGGGCAGGTCAATCAGCCCCAGCATTTT.

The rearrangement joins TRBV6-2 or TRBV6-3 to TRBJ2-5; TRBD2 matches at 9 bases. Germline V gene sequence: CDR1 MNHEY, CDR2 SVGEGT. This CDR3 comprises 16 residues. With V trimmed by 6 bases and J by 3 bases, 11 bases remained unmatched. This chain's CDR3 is CASSPGRGGAKETQYF. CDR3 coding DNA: TGTGCCAGCAGCCCCGGGCGCGGGGGGGCTAAAGAGACCCAGTACTTC.

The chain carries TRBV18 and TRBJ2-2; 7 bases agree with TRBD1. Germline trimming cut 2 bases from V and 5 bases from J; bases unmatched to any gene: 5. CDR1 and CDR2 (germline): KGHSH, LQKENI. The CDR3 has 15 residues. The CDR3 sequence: CASSPMRGQTGELFF. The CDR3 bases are TGTGCCAGCTCACCAATGAGGGGACAGACCGGGGAGCTGTTTTTT.

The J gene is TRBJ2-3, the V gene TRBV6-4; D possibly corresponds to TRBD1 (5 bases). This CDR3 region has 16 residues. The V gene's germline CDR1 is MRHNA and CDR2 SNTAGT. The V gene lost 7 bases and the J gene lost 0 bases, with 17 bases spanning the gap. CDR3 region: CASNHRCLSSTDTQYF. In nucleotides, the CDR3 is TGTGCCAGCAACCACAGGTGCCTTTCCAGCACAGATACGCAGTATTTT.

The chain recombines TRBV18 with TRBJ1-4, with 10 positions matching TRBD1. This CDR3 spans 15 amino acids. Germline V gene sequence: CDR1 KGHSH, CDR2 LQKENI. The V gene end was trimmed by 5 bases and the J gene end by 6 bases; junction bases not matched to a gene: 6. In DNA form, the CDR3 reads TGTGCCAGCTCATTCCGGACAGGGGGGGATGAAAAACTGTTTTTT. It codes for CASSFRTGGDEKLFF.

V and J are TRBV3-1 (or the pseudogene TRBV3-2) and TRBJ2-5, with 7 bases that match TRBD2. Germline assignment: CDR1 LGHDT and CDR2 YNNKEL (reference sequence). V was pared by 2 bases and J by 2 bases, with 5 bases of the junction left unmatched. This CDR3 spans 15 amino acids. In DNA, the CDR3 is TGTGCCAGCAGCCAATCAGCGGGGAGACAAGAGACCCAGTACTTC. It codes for CASSQSAGRQETQYF.

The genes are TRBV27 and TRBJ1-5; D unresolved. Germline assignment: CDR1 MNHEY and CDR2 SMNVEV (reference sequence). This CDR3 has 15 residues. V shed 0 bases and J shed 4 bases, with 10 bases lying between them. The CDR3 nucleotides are TGTGCCAGCAGTTTATCGTCGGGGAGTAATCAGCCCCAGCATTTT. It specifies CASSLSSGSNQPQHF.

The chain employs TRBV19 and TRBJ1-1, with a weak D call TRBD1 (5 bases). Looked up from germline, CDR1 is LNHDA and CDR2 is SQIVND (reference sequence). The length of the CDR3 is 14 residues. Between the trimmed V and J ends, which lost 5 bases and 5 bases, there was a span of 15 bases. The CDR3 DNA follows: TGTGCCAGTAGTCCCTTCTACCGGGGGACTGAAGCTTTCTTT. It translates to CASSPFYRGTEAFF.

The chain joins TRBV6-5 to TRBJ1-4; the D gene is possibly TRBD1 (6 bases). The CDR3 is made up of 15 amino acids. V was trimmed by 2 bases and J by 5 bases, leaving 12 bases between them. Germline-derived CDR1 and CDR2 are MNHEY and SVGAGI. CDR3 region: CASSYGGGSNEKLFF. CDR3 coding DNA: TGTGCCAGCAGTTACGGTGGGGGCTCAAATGAAAAACTGTTTTTT.

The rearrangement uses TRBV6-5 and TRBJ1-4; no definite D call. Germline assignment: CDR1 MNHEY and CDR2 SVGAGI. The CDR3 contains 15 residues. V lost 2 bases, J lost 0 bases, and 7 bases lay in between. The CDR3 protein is CASSYDGSTNEKLFF. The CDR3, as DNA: TGTGCCAGCAGTTACGACGGATCAACTAATGAAAAACTGTTTTTT.

DNA of the CDR3: TGTGCCAGCAGCCCCCTCAAGGCGGTGGCCGGGGAGCTGTTTTTT. Translating gives CASSPLKAVAGELFF. The chain uses TRBV5-6 and TRBJ2-2; D remains unclear. CDR1 is SGHDT, CDR2 YYEEEE, per germline. V dropped 4 bases and J dropped 6 bases, with 16 bases sitting between them. There are 15 residues in the CDR3.

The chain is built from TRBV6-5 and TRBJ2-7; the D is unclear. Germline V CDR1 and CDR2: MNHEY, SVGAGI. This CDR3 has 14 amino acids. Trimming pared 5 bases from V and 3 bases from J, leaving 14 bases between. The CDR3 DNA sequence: TGTGCCAGCAGTCCCATCCTAACGAGCTACGAGCAGTACTTC. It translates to CASSPILTSYEQYF.

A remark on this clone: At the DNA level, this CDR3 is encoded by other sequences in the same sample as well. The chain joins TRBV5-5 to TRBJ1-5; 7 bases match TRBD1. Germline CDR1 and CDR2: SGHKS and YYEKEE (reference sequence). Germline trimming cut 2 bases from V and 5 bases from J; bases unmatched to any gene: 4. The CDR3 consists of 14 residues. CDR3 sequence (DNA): TGTGCCAGCAGCTTTTCAGGGGGTGATCAGCCCCAGCATTTT. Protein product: CASSFSGGDQPQHF.

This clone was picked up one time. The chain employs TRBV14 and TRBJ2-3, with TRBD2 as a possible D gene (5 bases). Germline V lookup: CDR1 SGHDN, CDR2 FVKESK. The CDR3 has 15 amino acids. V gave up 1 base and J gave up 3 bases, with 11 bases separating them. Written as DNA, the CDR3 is TGTGCCAGCAGCCAAGGCTGGGAGAGGACAGATACGCAGTATTTT. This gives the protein CASSQGWERTDTQYF. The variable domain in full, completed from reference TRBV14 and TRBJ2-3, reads EAGVTQFPSHSVIEKGQTVTLRCDPISGHDNLYWYRRVMGKEIKFLLHFVKESKQDESGMPNNRFLAERTGGTYSTLKVQPAELEDSGVYFCASSQGWERTDTQYFGPGTRLTVL.